This is a list of T cell receptor beta chains from one sample in a study of PD-1 blockade in classical Hodgkin lymphoma. Libraries were prepared by immunoSEQ multiplex PCR; TCRdb keeps only in-frame clonotypes and omits some of them. Of fewer than 30,000 clones in the sample, 89% are singletons; the top ten hold about 0.34%. The sequenced sample consisted of CD4+ T cells from blood. These receptors came from a human donor with classical Hodgkin lymphoma. Each CDR3 is given with its conserved first and last residue. The D gene is left open where the match is weak. Where a row states a size, it is once, few, many or the class of an expanded clone; other rows omit it.

abundance,j_gene,v_gene,d_gene,CDR3nt,CDR3aa
.,TRBJ2-7,TRBV11-2,.,TGTGCCAGCAGCAATCGGGGGTCCTGGTGGAGCGAGCAGTACTTC,CASSNRGSWWSEQYF
.,TRBJ1-5,TRBV18,.,TGTGCCAGCTCACCAGGGGCTGATCAGCCCCAGCATTTT,CASSPGADQPQHF
.,TRBJ2-5,TRBV10-3,.,TGTGCCATCAGTGAACGGGCAGGGCGAGACCAAGAGACCCAGTACTTC,CAISERAGRDQETQYF
.,TRBJ2-7,TRBV27,TRBD2,TGTGCCAGCAGTTTACTAGCGGGAGGGCTAAACGAGCAGTACTTC,CASSLLAGGLNEQYF
.,TRBJ2-4,TRBV27,.,TGTGCCCTGGCCATTTTAGCCAAAAACATTCAGTACTTC,CALAILAKNIQYF
.,TRBJ2-7,TRBV7-2,.,TGTGCCAGCAGCTTAGTTGGCACCGCCTACGAGCAGTACTTC,CASSLVGTAYEQYF
.,TRBJ1-1,TRBV7-9,.,TGTGCCAGCAGCTTTCTCCCCGAAGGACGAGCTTTCTTT,CASSFLPEGRAFF
.,TRBJ2-5,TRBV5-1,TRBD1,TGCGCCAGCAGCTGGGGACAGGGTAGGGAGACCCAGTACTTC,CASSWGQGRETQYF
.,TRBJ1-1,TRBV7-2,.,TGTGCCAGCAGCTTAGGGGCATCGGACACTGAAGCTTTCTTT,CASSLGASDTEAFF
once,TRBJ2-5,TRBV5-4,.,TGTGCCAGCAGCCAGGCTGTGGGAGGACAAGAGACCCAGTACTTC,CASSQAVGGQETQYF
.,TRBJ1-1,TRBV5-1,.,TGCGCCAGCAGCCCCCGGCCAGAGGGGGGGAGTACTGAAGCTTTCTTT,CASSPRPEGGSTEAFF